This T cell receptor (beta chain) comes out of a study of early stage breast cancer tumors. Background on the study: Most invasive tumors, about 75% of the 16, were ER+/PR+/HER2-. Invasive lobular carcinomas made up about 30% of the 12 ER+/PR+/HER2- tumors. Points from the study as a whole: Tumors had around 2.5-fold higher T cell density than normal breast. Unsorted bulk genomic DNA sequencing lacked pairing and functional marker data.

Here immunoSEQ multiplex PCR was the method, and the copy in TCRdb shows in-frame clones only, minus some. The sample holds some 72,000 clones, roughly three quarters seen once. CDR1 and CDR2 (germline): SGHTA, FQGNSA. The CDR3 is made up of 15 amino acids. Trimming removed 1 base from V and 2 bases from J, with 8 bases in between. Comment on this clone: What it binds is not known.

This sequence originates from a person in their sixties or seventies with breast cancer. Material for sequencing was blood. The chain couples TRBV7-2 to TRBJ1-4, with unresolved D. The CDR3 spells CASSLGGGTNEKLFF. Written as DNA, the CDR3 is TGTGCCAGCAGCTTAGGAGGTGGCACTAATGAAAAACTGTTTTTT.